The 21 T cell receptor beta chains listed next were all sequenced from one sample in a study of blood T cell repertoires in COVID-19. Repertoires were generated with immunoSEQ multiplex PCR, while TCRdb's copy carries only in-frame clones and drops some. The sample lists 380,000 or so clones; roughly nine tenths were seen once. The sample taken for sequencing was peripheral blood. The receptors shown here come from a middle-aged man with acute or convalescent COVID-19.

CDR3 sequence: CASSQTTNYGYTF. The CDR3 DNA reads TGTGCCAGCAGTCAGACAACCAACTATGGCTACACCTTC. The V and J genes are TRBV2 and TRBJ1-2; D unclear. The CDR3 has 13 residues. Deletions cut 5 bases from V and 2 bases from J, with 9 bases between. Per the germline V gene, CDR1 is SNHLY and CDR2 is FYNNEI.

The chain has TRBV6-2 or TRBV6-3 and TRBJ2-1; TRBD2 aligns across 8 bases. This CDR3 spans 19 amino acids. V lost 0 bases, J lost 0 bases, and 10 bases stayed unmatched. Germline V CDR1 and CDR2: MNHEY, SVGEGT. CDR3 sequence: CASSYSSRLAGVSYNEQFF. The CDR3 DNA follows: TGTGCCAGCAGTTACTCGAGTAGGCTAGCGGGCGTCTCCTACAATGAGCAGTTCTTC.

V gene TRBV10-3 combines with J gene TRBJ1-6; 10 bases are a match to TRBD1. The CDR3 covers 15 residues. Per germline, CDR1 ENHRY and CDR2 SYGVKD. Germline trimming cut 4 bases from V and 10 bases from J; bases unmatched to any gene: 7. Here the CDR3 DNA reads TGTGCCATCAGTGTGAGGACAGGGGGAGGATCACCCCTCCACTTT. Encoded protein: CAISVRTGGGSPLHF.

This clone was recorded once. Its ends do not fully match the called genes, so a read error is possible. This chain links TRBV6-1 with TRBJ1-4; possible D gene TRBD1, 5 bases. CDR3 length: 13 residues. Germline V gene lookup returns CDR1 MNHNS and CDR2 SASEGT. The CDR3 DNA is TGTGCCAGCAGTGAAGGGCGGTGGGGACTTCGGGTTTTT. It specifies CASSEGRWGLRVF.

The count of this clone is one. The J gene is TRBJ1-5, the V gene TRBV27, with D tentatively TRBD1 (5 bases). Germline V gene data show CDR1 as MNHEY and CDR2 as SMNVEV (reference sequence). The germline V and J ends were trimmed by 2 bases and 6 bases, with 8 bases remaining between them. This CDR3 has 13 residues. The CDR3 DNA is TGTGCCAGCAGTTTAGGCAGGGCTCAGCCCCAGCATTTT. Amino acids: CASSLGRAQPQHF.

V is TRBV9 and J is TRBJ1-2; no firm D call. The germline gives CDR1 SGDLS, CDR2 YYNGEE. This CDR3 is built from 14 residues. V lost 4 bases to trimming and J lost 13 bases, with 23 bases between them. The CDR3 DNA reads TGTGCCAGCAGCAGTGTGGGAGTGCTCGATGTTTCCACCTTC. As protein: CASSSVGVLDVSTF. Full variable domain (outside the CDR3, taken from reference TRBV9 and TRBJ1-2): DSGVTQTPKHLITATGQRVTLRCSPRSGDLSVYWYQQSLDQGLQFLIQYYNGEERAKGNILERFSAQQFPDLHSELNLSSLELGDSALYFCASSSVGVLDVSTFGSGTRLTVV.

This chain joins TRBV28 and TRBJ1-2; the match to TRBD1 covers 7 bases. Germline V CDR1 and CDR2: MDHEN, SYDVKM. This CDR3 region has 13 residues. V dropped 6 bases and J dropped 8; count of bases not matched to a gene: 9. The CDR3 DNA sequence: TGTGCCAGCAGCGTCGACAGGGCGAGGGGCTACACCTTC. This translates into CASSVDRARGYTF.

J is TRBJ1-3 and V is TRBV12-3 or TRBV12-4; D is ambiguous. Trimming shortened V by 8 bases and J by 7 bases, and 6 bases separated the two germline ends. The CDR3 extends over 10 amino acids. DNA for the CDR3: TGTGCCAGCGGAGGGAACACCATATATTTT. The encoded protein is CASGGNTIYF.

The DNA for the CDR3 is TGTGCCAGCAGCTTGGCCGGAGGTAGGACAGATACGCAGTATTTT. Its protein is CASSLAGGRTDTQYF. The rearrangement uses TRBV5-6 and TRBJ2-3; tentative D call: TRBD2 (5 bases). Germline CDR1 and CDR2: SGHDT and YYEEEE. The CDR3 loop spans 15 amino acids. V was clipped by 0 bases and J by 3 bases, with 11 bases between them.

The chain links TRBV29-1 to TRBJ1-1; D is perhaps TRBD1 (6 bases). Trimming shortened V by 3 bases and J by 4 bases, and 15 bases separated the two germline ends. This CDR3 has 14 residues. In germline, CDR1 is SQVTM, CDR2 ANQGSEA. DNA of the CDR3: TGCAGCGTTGAGAGGACAGCCGCTGTCACTGAAGCTTTCTTT. Its protein product is CSVERTAAVTEAFF.

This chain connects TRBV11-3 to TRBJ2-1; 10 bases are shared with TRBD2. The CDR3 consists of 15 residues. V trimming: 5 bases; J trimming: 5 bases; junction bases outside the gene matches: 6. Germline CDR1 is SGHNT and CDR2 is YENEEA. The CDR3 DNA follows: TGTGCCAGCAGCCCCAGGACTAGCGGCCACAATGAGCAGTTCTTC. This gives the protein CASSPRTSGHNEQFF.

This clone was detected a few times. V gene TRBV28 combines with J gene TRBJ1-2; TRBD1 matches at 7 bases. The V segment lost 4 bases and the J segment 4 bases; nucleotides outside the gene matches: 6. CDR3 length equals 14 residues. CDR1 and CDR2 (germline): MDHEN, SYDVKM. The CDR3 DNA reads as TGTGCCAGCAGTTGGACAGGATTAGTCTATGGCTACACCTTC. Protein sequence: CASSWTGLVYGYTF.

The chain recombines TRBV3-1 (or the pseudogene TRBV3-2) with TRBJ1-2, with D possibly being TRBD1 (5 bases). The CDR3 runs to 13 residues. Trimming took 4 bases from V and 2 from J, leaving 8 bases between them. The germline V gene has CDR1 LGHDT and CDR2 YNNKEL (reference sequence). Here the CDR3 reads CASSLDRNYGYTF. As DNA, the CDR3 is TGTGCCAGCAGCCTCGACAGAAACTATGGCTACACCTTC.

CDR3 protein: CASSFGTSGRIDTQYF. As DNA, the CDR3 is TGTGCCAGCAGCTTTGGGACTAGCGGGAGAATAGATACGCAGTATTTT. This sequence joins TRBV5-4 and TRBJ2-3, with 14 bases lining up with TRBD2. The CDR3 covers 16 residues. Per germline, CDR1 SGHNT and CDR2 YYREEE (reference sequence). V lost 2 bases to trimming and J lost 5 bases; unmatched junction nucleotides: 4.

The chain employs TRBV9 and TRBJ2-1; 7 bases agree with TRBD1. CDR1 is SGDLS and CDR2 is YYNGEE in the germline V gene. The junction had 14 bases not matched to a gene; V was cut back by 4 bases and J by 16 bases. The CDR3 extends over 13 amino acids. CDR3 residues: CASSNTTDRVIFF. The DNA for the CDR3 is TGTGCCAGCAGCAATACTACCGACAGGGTCATCTTCTTC.

The chain links TRBV4-1 to TRBJ1-3, with a weak D call TRBD1 (5 bases). V dropped 0 bases and J dropped 7 bases, with 28 bases sitting between them. This CDR3 contains 20 residues. Germline loops: CDR1 MGHRA, CDR2 YSYEKL. The CDR3 sequence: CASSQDRIRGGDRFRNTIYF. As DNA, the CDR3 is TGCGCCAGCAGCCAAGATAGGATACGAGGAGGGGATAGATTTAGGAACACCATATATTTT.

This chain links TRBV28 with TRBJ2-7, with a possible D match to TRBD2 (5 bases). Germline V gene lookup returns CDR1 MDHEN and CDR2 SYDVKM. Trimming cost V 1 base and J 4 bases, with 17 bases left between them. The CDR3 runs 16 residues. The CDR3 DNA follows: TGTGCCAGCAGTTTATCATCTGGGAGATCGGGGTACGAGCAGTACTTC. It is translated as CASSLSSGRSGYEQYF.

The rearrangement uses TRBV13 and TRBJ1-6; weak D call: TRBD1 (6 bases). The V end lost 5 bases, the J end lost 1 base, and 12 bases lay between the germline ends. The CDR3 totals 16 residues. The germline V gene encodes CDR1 PRHDT and CDR2 FYEKMQ (reference sequence). The CDR3 loop reads CASSPDSRSYNSPLHF. As DNA, the CDR3 is TGTGCCAGCAGCCCGGACAGCCGATCCTATAATTCACCCCTCCACTTT.

The rearrangement joins TRBV27 to TRBJ2-1, with 8 bases matching TRBD2. The CDR3 totals 16 residues. J was trimmed by 5 bases and V by 5 bases; bases with no gene match: 11. Germline V gives CDR1 MNHEY, CDR2 SMNVEV (reference sequence). The CDR3: CASSVISSGGHNEQFF. As DNA, the CDR3 is TGTGCCAGCAGTGTAATCTCCAGCGGGGGCCACAATGAGCAGTTCTTC.

DNA of the CDR3: TGTGCCAGCAGCCAACAAAGAGCCAGCGGGGGATACTCTGGAAACACCATATATTTT. This gives the protein CASSQQRASGGYSGNTIYF. The chain is built from TRBV3-1 (or the pseudogene TRBV3-2) and TRBJ1-3; perhaps TRBD1 as D (5 bases). The CDR3 totals 19 residues. Germline CDR1 is LGHDT and CDR2 is YNNKEL (reference sequence). V shed 2 bases and J shed 0 bases, with 20 bases lying between them.

This clone appeared once. The J gene is TRBJ2-5, the V gene TRBV7-6, with D possibly TRBD1 on 5 matching bases. Germline CDR1 reads SGHVS; CDR2 reads FNYEAQ. The CDR3 extends over 13 amino acids. V lost 4 bases to trimming and J lost 5 bases, with 11 bases between them. The CDR3 spells CASSSRGGETQYF. As DNA, the CDR3 is TGTGCCAGCAGCTCTAGGGGTGGGGAGACCCAGTACTTC.